This TCR beta chain originates from a study of T-cell reconstitution after alpha-beta-depleted transplantation in children (dated by TCRdb to 2016 to 2017). Concerning the study at large: T-cell immune reconstitution after TCRalphabeta/CD19-depleted allogeneic hematopoietic cell transplantation in children was quantitatively tracked in the study by means of TCR repertoire profiling. Study-level results and caveats: In some patients, high TCRbeta diversity at day 60 was attributed to recipient T cells and intrathymic progenitors that had survived conditioning. Hyperexpanded clone frequencies declined over subsequent months; after one year, T-cell counts and TCRbeta diversity were mostly attributed to newly produced T cells. About two months after transplant, the apparently early recovery of alphabetaT-cell counts reportedly depended on just several hundred clones that had expanded rapidly and came from non-depleted graft cells.

The sample's treatment or condition label, decoded: allogeneic hematopoietic cell transplantation with graft depleted of TCRalphabeta T cells and CD19 B cells. The transplant recipients were children given TCRalphabeta/CD19-depleted allogeneic hematopoietic cell grafts. Library preparation employed PCR. The sequencer was an Illumina HiSeq 2500. Molecular barcoding was employed in the preparation of TCR libraries, with unique molecular identifiers being used to normalize TCRbeta repertoire quantification. TCRdb trimmed public reads at Q25 via fastp, called clones via MiXCR and kept in-frame beta chains. Every CDR3 protein is listed once, alongside the most common genes and DNA of its rows. The sample table shows approximately 230,000 distinct CDR3 sequences, and more than 20% are seen once. The ten biggest clones cover 4.8% of the sample. CDR1 is given as SEHNR and CDR2 as FQNEAQ, both from the germline V gene (reference sequence). The CDR3 has 18 amino acids, counting the end cysteine and phenylalanine. Left in the record is the CDR3 DNA by itself, 54 bases read in frame from the first base. Here V drops 6 bases and J drops 1 base, and the junction holds 8 bases not matched to any gene.

This clonotype was counted between two and nine times. This clone's antigen is unknown. No much larger clone exists at a distance of one base, and base qualities are not known. The sequencing here drew on PBMCs, mostly from graft donor cells, taken 360 days after TCRalphabeta/CD19-depleted stem cell transplant. The source of this sequence is a female patient under 10 years old who had a stem cell transplant for congenital amegakaryocytic thrombocytopenia, so the T cells may come from the graft donor. The V gene is TRBV7-9 and the J gene is TRBJ2-1; 14 of the junction bases match TRBD2. The CDR3 here reads CASSSGTSGSKSYNEQFF. The bases are TGTGCCAGCAGTTCCGGGACTAGCGGGAGCAAGTCCTACAATGAGCAGTTCTTC.